Below, 32 T cell receptor beta chains from the same sample are listed, as sequenced in a study of OX40 agonist ivuxolimab in advanced cancers. Only in-frame clones appear in the TCRdb table, and some are missing; sequencing was by immunoSEQ multiplex PCR. The data contain roughly 43,000 clones, over 75% of them singletons. This specimen was CD4+ or CD8+ T cells sorted from blood, taken in a trial of the OX40 agonist ivuxolimab. These receptors all come from an adult with an advanced solid tumor such as melanoma, head and neck, liver or kidney cancer.

The rearrangement uses TRBV4-2 and TRBJ2-7; 9 nucleotides agree with TRBD2. The V segment lost 0 bases and the J segment 4 bases; nucleotides outside the gene matches: 7. This CDR3 has 16 residues. Germline V gene sequence: CDR1 LGHNA, CDR2 YNFKEQ. Here the CDR3 reads CASSQDLAGQGYEQYF. The CDR3 bases are TGTGCCAGCAGCCAAGATCTAGCGGGGCAGGGGTACGAGCAGTACTTC.

The V call is TRBV7-2, the J call TRBJ2-3, with D possibly matching TRBD2 (5 bases). CDR1 and CDR2 (germline): SGHTA, FQGNSA. V was pared by 5 bases and J by 5 bases, with 14 bases between. The CDR3 has 14 amino acids. The CDR3 DNA reads as TGTGCCAGCAGCCCCTCGTTCGGGAAAGATACGCAGTATTTT. Its translation: CASSPSFGKDTQYF. Combining the CDR3 with reference TRBV7-2 and TRBJ2-3 gives the whole variable domain GAGVSQSPSNKVTEKGKDVELRCDPISGHTALYWYRQSLGQGLEFLIYFQGNSAPDKSGLPSDRFSAERTGGSVSTLTIQRTQQEDSAVYLCASSPSFGKDTQYFGPGTRLTVL.

V usage is TRBV13 and J usage is TRBJ1-2; the D is unclear. V was clipped by 5 bases and J by 8 bases, with 9 bases between them. The CDR3 runs to 11 residues. Germline lookup yields CDR1 PRHDT and CDR2 FYEKMQ (reference sequence). The CDR3 sequence is CASSLDEGYTF. DNA of the CDR3: TGTGCCAGCAGCCTCGACGAAGGCTACACCTTC.

CDR3 sequence (DNA): TGTGCCTGGAGTGTCGGAGGACCCGGGGAGCTGTTTTTT. It encodes CAWSVGGPGELFF. V and J are TRBV30 and TRBJ2-2, with D maybe TRBD2 (5 bases). V dropped 0 bases and J dropped 6 bases, with 8 bases sitting between them. CDR1 and CDR2 (germline): GTSNPN, SVGIG (reference sequence). The CDR3 spans 13 residues.

This clone has a single count. The chain has TRBV29-1 and TRBJ2-2; D remains ambiguous. The CDR3 length is 13 residues. Trimming took off 4 bases at V and 6 bases at J, with 12 bases between the two ends. Germline V lookup: CDR1 SQVTM, CDR2 ANQGSEA. The CDR3 here is CSVVPLLPGELFF. CDR3 nucleotides: TGCAGCGTTGTACCCCTCCTGCCCGGGGAGCTGTTTTTT.

The genes are TRBV10-2 and TRBJ2-1; D gene uncertain. This CDR3 contains 14 residues. Trimming cost V 1 base and J 8 bases, with 12 bases left between them. Germline-derived CDR1 and CDR2 are WSHSY and SAAADI. The CDR3: CASSEYAVSDEQFF. CDR3 DNA sequence: TGCGCCAGCAGTGAGTATGCCGTCAGCGATGAGCAGTTCTTC.

This sequence joins TRBV7-9 and TRBJ2-3; D gene unclear. The V end lost 4 bases, the J end lost 4 bases, and 15 bases lay between the germline ends. The germline V gene has CDR1 SEHNR and CDR2 FQNEAQ (reference sequence). This CDR3 has 15 amino acids. In DNA form, the CDR3 reads TGTGCCAGCAGCTCCATGGCCACTTACCCAGATACGCAGTATTTT. Translating gives CASSSMATYPDTQYF.

V usage is TRBV29-1 and J usage is TRBJ1-2; the D gene is possibly TRBD1 (5 bases). This CDR3 contains 15 residues. Trimming took 0 bases from V and 2 from J, leaving 13 bases between them. Germline CDR1 SQVTM, CDR2 ANQGSEA. The CDR3 nucleotides are TGCAGCGTTGAAGATATGGGGGGACGAAACTATGGCTACACCTTC. Translated, it gives CSVEDMGGRNYGYTF.

The V and J genes are TRBV18 and TRBJ2-7; TRBD1 matches 8 bases. The CDR3 is 14 residues long. Germline V gives CDR1 KGHSH, CDR2 LQKENI. With 3 bases clipped from V and 3 bases from J, the junction kept 4 bases outside the gene matches. The CDR3 DNA follows: TGTGCCAGCTCACCCAGACAGGGGTACTACGAGCAGTACTTC. It translates to CASSPRQGYYEQYF.

V usage is TRBV11-2 and J usage is TRBJ1-2; 11 bases map to TRBD1. Per germline, CDR1 SGHAT and CDR2 FQNNGV. Trimming removed 6 bases from V and 2 bases from J; junction bases left unmatched: 8. There are 16 residues in the CDR3. DNA for the CDR3: TGTGCCAGCAGTGAGGACAGGGGGCAGAAAAACTATGGCTACACCTTC. Protein: CASSEDRGQKNYGYTF.

The chain recombines TRBV19 with TRBJ1-3; the match to TRBD1 covers 9 bases. Unmatched junction bases numbered 12, after V lost 6 bases and J lost 3 bases. The germline CDR1 and CDR2 sequences are LNHDA and SQIVND (reference sequence). The CDR3 loop spans 17 amino acids. The CDR3 DNA reads as TGTGCCAGTAGCTACTCCGGACAGGGGACTGATGGAAACACCATATATTTT. It yields the protein CASSYSGQGTDGNTIYF. Full variable domain (missing parts from reference TRBV19 and TRBJ1-3): DGGITQSPKYLFRKEGQNVTLSCEQNLNHDAMYWYRQDPGQGLRLIYYSQIVNDFQKGDIAEGYSVSREKKESFPLTVTSAQKNPTAFYLCASSYSGQGTDGNTIYFGEGSWLTVV.

The rearrangement uses TRBV11-2 and TRBJ2-2, with D hard to call. CDR1 is SGHAT, CDR2 FQNNGV, per germline. V was shortened by 6 bases and J by 4 bases, with 12 bases between the two germline ends. The CDR3 loop spans 14 amino acids. CDR3 in DNA: TGTGCCAGCAGAACCCCAGAGTCCACCGGGGAGCTGTTTTTT. It is translated as CASRTPESTGELFF.

The CDR3 protein is CASSHNEQFF. CDR3 nucleotide sequence: TGTGCCAGCAGCCACAATGAGCAGTTCTTC. This chain connects TRBV28 to TRBJ2-1; no reliable D call. This CDR3 spans 10 amino acids. Germline CDR1 reads MDHEN; CDR2 reads SYDVKM. Trimming took 6 bases from V and 5 from J, leaving 2 bases between them.

The gene calls are TRBV27 and TRBJ2-3; D is undetermined. CDR1 is MNHEY and CDR2 is SMNVEV in the germline V gene (reference sequence). V was clipped by 2 bases and J by 0 bases, with 6 bases between them. The CDR3 contains 14 residues. The CDR3 region is CASSLGGSTDTQYF. Here the CDR3 DNA reads TGTGCCAGCAGTTTAGGCGGAAGCACAGATACGCAGTATTTT.

The chain joins TRBV2 to TRBJ2-7, with TRBD1 as a possible D gene (5 bases). V gave up 3 bases and J gave up 5 bases, with 14 bases separating them. The CDR3 is 14 residues long. Germline V gene data show CDR1 as SNHLY and CDR2 as FYNNEI. CDR3 in DNA: TGTGCCAGCAGTGATCAAGGGGTCATGAACGAGCAGTACTTC. Its translation: CASSDQGVMNEQYF.

This chain uses TRBV5-1 with TRBJ2-2; possibly TRBD1 or TRBD2 for D (5 bases each). Trimming removed 4 bases from V and 0 bases from J, with 13 bases in between. CDR1 is SGHRS and CDR2 is YFSETQ in the germline V gene. The CDR3 has 16 amino acids. The CDR3 is CASSQTRGSNTGELFF. DNA for the CDR3: TGCGCCAGCAGCCAAACGAGGGGATCGAACACCGGGGAGCTGTTTTTT.

J is TRBJ1-2 and V is TRBV13; 7 bases line up with TRBD1. Germline V CDR1 and CDR2: PRHDT, FYEKMQ (reference sequence). The CDR3 has 17 amino acids. Unmatched junction bases numbered 8, after V lost 1 base and J lost 0 bases. The CDR3 spells CASSLAGQDPSNYGYTF. DNA of the CDR3: TGTGCCAGCAGCTTAGCCGGACAGGACCCGTCTAACTATGGCTACACCTTC.

The rearrangement uses TRBV19 and TRBJ2-4; D perhaps matches TRBD1 (6 bases). The CDR3 extends over 16 amino acids. The V gene lost 3 bases and the J gene lost 10 bases, with 22 bases spanning the gap. Germline loops: CDR1 LNHDA, CDR2 SQIVND (reference sequence). CDR3 nucleotide sequence: TGTGCCAGTAGTATCGAAGGGACATCATCGGTTTTGATTCAGTACTTC. Amino acids: CASSIEGTSSVLIQYF.

The chain uses TRBV2 and TRBJ2-7; no reliable D call. Trimming left V 6 bases short and J 0 bases short, with 6 bases between. Germline V gene sequence: CDR1 SNHLY, CDR2 FYNNEI. The CDR3 runs 12 residues. The CDR3 DNA sequence: TGTGCCAGCAGAAAAAGCTCCTACGAGCAGTACTTC. It yields the protein CASRKSSYEQYF.

The rearrangement links TRBV28 to TRBJ1-1; possible D gene TRBD1, 5 bases. Germline values: CDR1 MDHEN, CDR2 SYDVKM. Trimming left V 6 bases short and J 0 bases short, with 23 bases between. CDR3 size: 18 residues. CDR3 DNA: TGTGCCAGCAGATTGAGGAGGGACCCTCACAATATGAACACTGAAGCTTTCTTT. This translates into CASRLRRDPHNMNTEAFF.

The V call is TRBV6-1, the J call TRBJ2-3, with 8 bases identical to TRBD2. Germline V gene lookup returns CDR1 MNHNS and CDR2 SASEGT. V gave up 3 bases and J gave up 5 bases; unmatched junction bases: 4. This CDR3 has 14 residues. The CDR3 DNA follows: TGTGCCAGCAGTGACCTAGCGGGTGGAGATACGCAGTATTTT. It codes for CASSDLAGGDTQYF.

The chain joins TRBV7-2 to TRBJ2-3; 13 bases are a match to TRBD2. CDR3 size: 16 residues. Losses at the gene ends were 5 bases for V and 2 bases for J; bases not matched to a gene: 4. CDR1 is SGHTA, CDR2 FQGNSA, per germline. In DNA form, the CDR3 reads TGTGCCAGCAGCAAGGGACTAGCGGGGACCACAGATACGCAGTATTTT. The encoded protein is CASSKGLAGTTDTQYF. Full variable domain (outside the CDR3, taken from reference TRBV7-2 and TRBJ2-3): GAGVSQSPSNKVTEKGKDVELRCDPISGHTALYWYRQSLGQGLEFLIYFQGNSAPDKSGLPSDRFSAERTGGSVSTLTIQRTQQEDSAVYLCASSKGLAGTTDTQYFGPGTRLTVL.

The chain carries TRBV6-5 and TRBJ1-5; 9 bases agree with TRBD1. This CDR3 has 14 amino acids. V trimming: 6 bases; J trimming: 4 bases; junction bases outside the gene matches: 4. Germline CDR1 reads MNHEY; CDR2 reads SVGAGI. The CDR3 nucleotides are TGTGCCAGCAGGCTAGGACAGGGGAATCAGCCCCAGCATTTT. It translates to CASRLGQGNQPQHF.

The V and J genes are TRBV19 and TRBJ1-2, with D perhaps TRBD1 (6 bases). The CDR3 consists of 13 residues. V shed 7 bases and J shed 6 bases, with 15 bases lying between them. Germline CDR1 and CDR2: LNHDA and SQIVND (reference sequence). The DNA for the CDR3 is TGTGCCAGTATGATCGCGGGGGGCAATGGCTACACCTTC. Its protein product is CASMIAGGNGYTF.

V is TRBV21-1 and J is TRBJ1-1; the table's D call TRBD1 went unverified against the DNA. TRBV21-1 is described as a pseudogene. The CDR3 spans 17 residues. In DNA form, the CDR3 reads TGTGCCAGCAGCAAAGCTACAGGGTACTCAGGCAACACTGAAGCTTTCTTT. It yields the protein CASSKATGYSGNTEAFF.

The rearrangement uses TRBV28 and TRBJ2-7; 10 bases agree with TRBD1. V gave up 6 bases and J gave up 3 bases; unmatched junction bases: 11. CDR3 length: 16 residues. Germline V gene sequence: CDR1 MDHEN, CDR2 SYDVKM. The CDR3 loop is CASSAVLGQGNYEQYF. CDR3 in DNA: TGTGCCAGCAGCGCGGTCCTGGGACAGGGGAACTACGAGCAGTACTTC.

The table lists this clone with a count of one. The genes are TRBV12-5 and TRBJ2-1; the match to TRBD1 covers 8 bases. Trimming removed 1 base from V and 4 bases from J; junction bases left unmatched: 6. Germline V gives CDR1 LGHNT, CDR2 FRNRAP. The CDR3 is 16 amino acids. The CDR3 DNA follows: TGTGCTAGTGGTTTGGCGGGGACAGGTGTATACAATGAGCAGTTCTTC. Its protein is CASGLAGTGVYNEQFF.

This chain connects TRBV5-1 to TRBJ1-6, with D maybe TRBD1 (5 bases). V was pared by 0 bases and J by 0 bases, with 7 bases between. The germline gives CDR1 SGHRS, CDR2 YFSETQ. The CDR3 loop spans 16 amino acids. CDR3 amino acids: CASSLAGTSYNSPLHF. CDR3 nucleotide sequence: TGCGCCAGCAGCTTGGCCGGGACCTCCTATAATTCACCCCTCCACTTT.

Here the CDR3 reads CASSSRTGGNTEAFF. CDR3 DNA: TGTGCCAGCAGCTCACGGACAGGGGGAAACACTGAAGCTTTCTTT. The rearrangement uses TRBV7-8 and TRBJ1-1; 10 nucleotides match TRBD1. The CDR3 contains 15 residues. V was pared by 4 bases and J by 2 bases, with 4 bases of the junction left unmatched. The germline CDR1 and CDR2 sequences are SGHVS and FQNEAQ.

The V call is TRBV13, the J call TRBJ1-6; unclear D gene. V was pared by 0 bases and J by 10 bases, with 7 bases between. Per germline, CDR1 PRHDT and CDR2 FYEKMQ (reference sequence). The CDR3 is made up of 13 amino acids. This CDR3 is CASSLGAVSPLHF. CDR3 DNA sequence: TGTGCCAGCAGCTTAGGCGCAGTCTCACCCCTCCACTTT.

This sequence joins TRBV10-3 and TRBJ1-1; possibly TRBD1 for D (6 bases). Germline V gives CDR1 ENHRY, CDR2 SYGVKD. V shed 6 bases and J shed 1 base, with 9 bases lying between them. The CDR3 sequence is 13 residues long. CDR3 DNA sequence: TGTGCCATCAGGGCACAGGGGAACACTGAAGCTTTCTTT. This encodes CAIRAQGNTEAFF.

V is TRBV5-8 and J is TRBJ2-1, with TRBD2 as a possible D gene (6 bases). CDR3 length: 13 amino acids. Trimming took 2 bases from V and 5 from J, leaving 8 bases between them. Germline CDR1 reads SGHTS; CDR2 reads YDEGEE. The chain's CDR3 is CASSLAGNNEQFF. The CDR3, as DNA: TGTGCCAGCAGCTTAGCGGGCAACAATGAGCAGTTCTTC. The full variable domain, its missing parts supplied by reference TRBV5-8 and TRBJ2-1, is EAGVTQSPTHLIKTRGQQATLRCSPISGHTSVYWYQQALGLGLQFLLWYDEGEERNRGNFPPRFSGRQFPNYSSELNVNALELEDSALYLCASSLAGNNEQFFGPGTRLTVL.